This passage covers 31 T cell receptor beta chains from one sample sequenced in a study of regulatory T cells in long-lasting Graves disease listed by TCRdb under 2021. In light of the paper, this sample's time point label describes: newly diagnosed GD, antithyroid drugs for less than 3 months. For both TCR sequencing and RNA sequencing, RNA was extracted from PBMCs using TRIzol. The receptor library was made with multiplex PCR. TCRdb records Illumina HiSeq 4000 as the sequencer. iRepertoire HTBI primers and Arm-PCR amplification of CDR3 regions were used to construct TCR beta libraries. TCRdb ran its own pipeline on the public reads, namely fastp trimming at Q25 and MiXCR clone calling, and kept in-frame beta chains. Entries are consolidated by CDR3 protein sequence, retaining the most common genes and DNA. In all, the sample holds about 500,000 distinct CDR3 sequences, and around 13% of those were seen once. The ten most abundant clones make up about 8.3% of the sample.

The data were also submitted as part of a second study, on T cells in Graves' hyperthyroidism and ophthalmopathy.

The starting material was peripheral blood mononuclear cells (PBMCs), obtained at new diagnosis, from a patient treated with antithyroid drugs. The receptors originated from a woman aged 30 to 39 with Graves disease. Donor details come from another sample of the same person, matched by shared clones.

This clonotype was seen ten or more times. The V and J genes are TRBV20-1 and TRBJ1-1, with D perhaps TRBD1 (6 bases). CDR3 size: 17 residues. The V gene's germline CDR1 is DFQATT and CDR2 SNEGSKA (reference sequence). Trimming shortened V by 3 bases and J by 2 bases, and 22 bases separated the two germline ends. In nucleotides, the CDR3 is TGCAGTGCTAGGTTACAGGGAATCCTCGGGCCCAACACTGAAGCTTTCTTT. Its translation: CSARLQGILGPNTEAFF.

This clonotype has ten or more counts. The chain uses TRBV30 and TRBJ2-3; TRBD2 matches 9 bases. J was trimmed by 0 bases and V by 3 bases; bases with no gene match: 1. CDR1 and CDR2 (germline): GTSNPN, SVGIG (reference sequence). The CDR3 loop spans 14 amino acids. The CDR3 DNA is TGTGCCTGGAGGCTAGCGGGGAGCACAGATACGCAGTATTTT. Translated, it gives CAWRLAGSTDTQYF.

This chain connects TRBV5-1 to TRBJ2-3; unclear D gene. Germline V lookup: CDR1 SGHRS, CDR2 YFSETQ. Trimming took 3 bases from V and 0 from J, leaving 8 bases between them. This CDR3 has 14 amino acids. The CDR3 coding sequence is TGCGCCAGCAGCTGGAAGGGTAGCACAGATACGCAGTATTTT. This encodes CASSWKGSTDTQYF.

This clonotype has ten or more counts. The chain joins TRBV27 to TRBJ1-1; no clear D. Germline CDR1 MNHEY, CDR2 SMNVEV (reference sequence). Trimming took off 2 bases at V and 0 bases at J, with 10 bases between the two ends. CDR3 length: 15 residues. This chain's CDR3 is CASSLGTSMNTEAFF. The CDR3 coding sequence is TGTGCCAGCAGTTTAGGTACCTCGATGAACACTGAAGCTTTCTTT.

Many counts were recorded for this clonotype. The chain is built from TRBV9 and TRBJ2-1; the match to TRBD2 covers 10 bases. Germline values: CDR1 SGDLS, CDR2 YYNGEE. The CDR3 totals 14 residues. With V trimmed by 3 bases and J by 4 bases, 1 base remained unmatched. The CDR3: CASSEAGGYNEQFF. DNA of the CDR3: TGTGCCAGCAGCGAAGCGGGAGGGTACAATGAGCAGTTCTTC.

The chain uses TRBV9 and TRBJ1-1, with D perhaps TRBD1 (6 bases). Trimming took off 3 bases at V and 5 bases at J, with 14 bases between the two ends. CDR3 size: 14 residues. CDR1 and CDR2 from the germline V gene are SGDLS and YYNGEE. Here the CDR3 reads CASSARGDWTEAFF. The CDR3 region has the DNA TGTGCCAGCAGCGCCAGGGGCGATTGGACTGAAGCTTTCTTT.

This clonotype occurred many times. Written as DNA, the CDR3 is TGTGCCAGCAGCTTGTCTATTGGTTCCTACGAGCAGTACTTC. This encodes CASSLSIGSYEQYF. The chain employs TRBV28 and TRBJ2-7; the D is unclear. Germline V CDR1 and CDR2: MDHEN, SYDVKM. The CDR3 loop spans 14 amino acids. The V gene lost 6 bases and the J gene lost 1 base, with 13 bases spanning the gap.

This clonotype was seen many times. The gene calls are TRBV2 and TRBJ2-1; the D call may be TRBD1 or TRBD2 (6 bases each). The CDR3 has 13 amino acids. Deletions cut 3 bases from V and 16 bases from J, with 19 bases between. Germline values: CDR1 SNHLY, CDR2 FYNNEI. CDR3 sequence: CASSDGGGPLPFF. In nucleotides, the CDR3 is TGTGCCAGCAGTGATGGAGGGGGTCCCCTCCCCTTCTTC.

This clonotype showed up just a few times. The CDR3 spells CSARLAGVPDTQYF. As DNA, the CDR3 is TGCAGTGCTAGACTAGCGGGAGTTCCAGATACGCAGTATTTT. The V gene is TRBV20-1, the J gene TRBJ2-3, with 10 bases fitting TRBD2. Germline V gene sequence: CDR1 DFQATT, CDR2 SNEGSKA (reference sequence). The CDR3 sequence is 14 residues long. J was trimmed by 4 bases and V by 2 bases; bases with no gene match: 3.

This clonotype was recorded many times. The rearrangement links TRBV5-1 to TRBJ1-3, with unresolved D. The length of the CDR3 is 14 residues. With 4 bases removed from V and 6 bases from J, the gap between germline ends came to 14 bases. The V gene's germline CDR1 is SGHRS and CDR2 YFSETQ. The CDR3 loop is CASSMDGPLNTIYF. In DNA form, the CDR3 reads TGCGCCAGCAGCATGGACGGACCCCTAAACACCATATATTTT.

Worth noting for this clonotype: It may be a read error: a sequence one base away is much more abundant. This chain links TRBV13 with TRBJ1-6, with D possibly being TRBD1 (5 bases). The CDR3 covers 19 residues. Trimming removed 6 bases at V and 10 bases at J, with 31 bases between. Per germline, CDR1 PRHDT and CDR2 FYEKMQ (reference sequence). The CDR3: CASSYFEPGSWDGASPLHF. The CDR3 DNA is TGTGCCAGCAGTTACTTCGAGCCCGGTAGTTGGGACGGGGCCTCACCCCTCCACTTT.

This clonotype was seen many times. Here the CDR3 DNA reads TGTGCCAGCAGCGGGGGGACAGGGGGAAAATACTATGGCTACACCTTC. Protein sequence: CASSGGTGGKYYGYTF. V and J are TRBV2 and TRBJ1-2, with TRBD1 identical over 11 bases. Looked up from germline, CDR1 is SNHLY and CDR2 is FYNNEI. The CDR3 length is 16 residues. The trim removed 6 bases at V and 3 bases at J, leaving 9 bases unmatched.

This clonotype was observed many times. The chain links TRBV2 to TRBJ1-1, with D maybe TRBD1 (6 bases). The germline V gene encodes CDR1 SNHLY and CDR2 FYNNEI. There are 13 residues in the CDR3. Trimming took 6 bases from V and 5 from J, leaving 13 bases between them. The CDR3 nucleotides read TGTGCCAGCAGGTCGGAGGGGGAGACTGAAGCTTTCTTT. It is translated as CASRSEGETEAFF.

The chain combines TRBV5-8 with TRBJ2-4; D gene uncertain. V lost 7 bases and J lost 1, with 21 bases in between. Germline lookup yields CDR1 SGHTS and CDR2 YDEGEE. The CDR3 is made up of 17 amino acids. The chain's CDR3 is CASYLAPLSEAKNIQYF. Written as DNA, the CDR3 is TGTGCCAGCTACTTGGCCCCCCTAAGCGAGGCCAAAAACATTCAGTACTTC.

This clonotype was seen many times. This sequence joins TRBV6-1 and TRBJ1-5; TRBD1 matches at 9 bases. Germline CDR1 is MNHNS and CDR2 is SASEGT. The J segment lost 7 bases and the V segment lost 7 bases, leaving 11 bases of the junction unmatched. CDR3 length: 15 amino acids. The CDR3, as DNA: TGTGCCAGCAACCCCACAGGGGGCGCGGGGCAGCCCCAGCATTTT. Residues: CASNPTGGAGQPQHF.

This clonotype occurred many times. CDR3 coding DNA: TGTGCCAGTAGTGACGGGACAGGGACCCTACTAGTTGGGATCAATGAGCAGTTCTTC. Residues: CASSDGTGTLLVGINEQFF. This chain uses TRBV19 with TRBJ2-1, with 9 bases lining up with TRBD1. Germline V gene sequence: CDR1 LNHDA, CDR2 SQIVND (reference sequence). Trimming cost V 5 bases and J 6 bases; bases outside gene matches: 20. The CDR3 totals 19 residues.

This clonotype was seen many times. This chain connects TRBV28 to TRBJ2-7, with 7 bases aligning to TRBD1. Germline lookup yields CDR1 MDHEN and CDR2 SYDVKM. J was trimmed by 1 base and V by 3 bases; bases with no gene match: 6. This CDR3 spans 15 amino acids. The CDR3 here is CASSLRRDSSYEQYF. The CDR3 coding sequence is TGTGCCAGCAGTTTGCGCCGGGACAGTTCCTACGAGCAGTACTTC.

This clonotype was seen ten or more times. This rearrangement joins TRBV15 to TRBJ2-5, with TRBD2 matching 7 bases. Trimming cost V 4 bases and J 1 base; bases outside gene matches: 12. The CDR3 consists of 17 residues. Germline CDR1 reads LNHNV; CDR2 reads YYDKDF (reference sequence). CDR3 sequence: CATSTLIGLAVQETQYF. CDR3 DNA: TGTGCCACCAGCACTCTAATCGGCCTAGCGGTCCAAGAGACCCAGTACTTC.

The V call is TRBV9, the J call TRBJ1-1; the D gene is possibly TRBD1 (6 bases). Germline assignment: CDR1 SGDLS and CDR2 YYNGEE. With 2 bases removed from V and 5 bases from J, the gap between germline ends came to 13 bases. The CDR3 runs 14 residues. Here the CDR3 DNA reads TGTGCCAGCAGCGTTTACAGGGAGGGGACTGAAGCTTTCTTT. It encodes CASSVYREGTEAFF. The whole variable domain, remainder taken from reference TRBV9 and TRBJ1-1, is DSGVTQTPKHLITATGQRVTLRCSPRSGDLSVYWYQQSLDQGLQFLIQYYNGEERAKGNILERFSAQQFPDLHSELNLSSLELGDSALYFCASSVYREGTEAFFGQGTRLTVV.

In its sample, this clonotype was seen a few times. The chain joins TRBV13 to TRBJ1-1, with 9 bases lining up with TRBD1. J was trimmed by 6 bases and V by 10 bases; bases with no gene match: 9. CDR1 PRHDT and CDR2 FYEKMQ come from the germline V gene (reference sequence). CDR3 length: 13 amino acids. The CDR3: CATTGTGLSEAFF. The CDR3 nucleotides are TGTGCCACAACCGGGACAGGGTTGTCTGAAGCTTTCTTT.

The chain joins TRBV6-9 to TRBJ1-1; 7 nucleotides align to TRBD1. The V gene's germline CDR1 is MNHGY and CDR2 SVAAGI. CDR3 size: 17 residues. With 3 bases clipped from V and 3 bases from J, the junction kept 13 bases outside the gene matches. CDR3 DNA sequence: TGTGCCAGCAGTTACGCCCCCCGGGTAGGGGGCTACACTGAAGCTTTCTTT. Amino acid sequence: CASSYAPRVGGYTEAFF.

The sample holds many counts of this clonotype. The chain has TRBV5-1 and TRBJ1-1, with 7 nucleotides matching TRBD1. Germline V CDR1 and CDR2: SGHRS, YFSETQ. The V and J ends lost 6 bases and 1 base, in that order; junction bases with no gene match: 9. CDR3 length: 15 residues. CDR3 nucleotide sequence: TGCGCCAGCACCTTAGGGGGCGCGGGGAACACTGAAGCTTTCTTT. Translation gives CASTLGGAGNTEAFF. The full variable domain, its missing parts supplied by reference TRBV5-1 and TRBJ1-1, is KAGVTQTPRYLIKTRGQQVTLSCSPISGHRSVSWYQQTPGQGLQFLFEYFSETQRNKGNFPGRFSGRQFSNSRSEMNVSTLELGDSALYLCASTLGGAGNTEAFFGQGTRLTVV.

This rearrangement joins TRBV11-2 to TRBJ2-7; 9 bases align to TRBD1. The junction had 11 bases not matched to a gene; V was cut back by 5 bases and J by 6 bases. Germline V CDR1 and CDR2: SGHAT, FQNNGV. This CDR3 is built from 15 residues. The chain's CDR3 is CASSRRDRDSGEQYF. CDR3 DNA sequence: TGTGCCAGCAGCCGACGGGACAGGGATTCGGGCGAGCAGTACTTC.

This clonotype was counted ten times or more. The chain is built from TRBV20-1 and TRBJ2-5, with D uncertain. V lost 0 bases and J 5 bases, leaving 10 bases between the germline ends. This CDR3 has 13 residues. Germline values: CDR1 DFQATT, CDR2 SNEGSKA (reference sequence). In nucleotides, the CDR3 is TGCAGTGCTAGAGAAAATCGGATGGAGACCCAGTACTTC. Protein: CSARENRMETQYF.

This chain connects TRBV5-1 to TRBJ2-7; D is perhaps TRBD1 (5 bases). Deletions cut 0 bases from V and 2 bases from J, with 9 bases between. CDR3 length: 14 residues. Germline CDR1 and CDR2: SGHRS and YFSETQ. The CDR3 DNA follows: TGCGCCAGCAGCTTGGGGGGCCCGGCCTACGAGCAGTACTTC. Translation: CASSLGGPAYEQYF.

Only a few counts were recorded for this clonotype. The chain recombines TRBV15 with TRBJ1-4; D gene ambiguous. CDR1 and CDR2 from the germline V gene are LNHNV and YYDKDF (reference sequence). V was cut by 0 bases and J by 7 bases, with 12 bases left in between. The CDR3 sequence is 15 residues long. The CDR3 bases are TGTGCCACCAGCAGAGATCGAGGGTATGGTGAAAAACTGTTTTTT. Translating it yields CATSRDRGYGEKLFF.

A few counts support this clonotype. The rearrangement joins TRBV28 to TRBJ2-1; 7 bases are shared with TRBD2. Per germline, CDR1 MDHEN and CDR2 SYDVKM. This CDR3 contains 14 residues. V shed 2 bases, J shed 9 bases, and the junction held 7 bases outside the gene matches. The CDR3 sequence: CASSLRAGASEQFF. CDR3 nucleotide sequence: TGTGCCAGCAGTTTAAGGGCGGGAGCGAGTGAGCAGTTCTTC.

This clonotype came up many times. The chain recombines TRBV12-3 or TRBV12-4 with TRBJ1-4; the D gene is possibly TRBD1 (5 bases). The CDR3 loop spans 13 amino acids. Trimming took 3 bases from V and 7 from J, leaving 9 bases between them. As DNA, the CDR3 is TGTGCCAGCAGTTTTGGGGGAGCTGAAAAACTGTTTTTT. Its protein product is CASSFGGAEKLFF.

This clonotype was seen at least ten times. CDR3 protein: CASSPLLSGVYNEQFF. DNA of the CDR3: TGTGCCAGCAGCCCCCTGTTGAGCGGGGTATACAATGAGCAGTTCTTC. This rearrangement joins TRBV12-3 or TRBV12-4 to TRBJ2-1, with 7 bases lining up with TRBD2. The CDR3 extends over 16 amino acids. The ends lost 6 bases at V and 4 bases at J; junction bases unmatched: 12.

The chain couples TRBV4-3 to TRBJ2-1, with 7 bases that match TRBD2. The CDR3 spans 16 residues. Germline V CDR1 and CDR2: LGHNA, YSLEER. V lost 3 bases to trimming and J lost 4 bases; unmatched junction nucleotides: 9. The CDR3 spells CASSQGGSGNYNEQFF. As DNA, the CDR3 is TGCGCCAGCAGCCAGGGAGGGAGCGGAAATTACAATGAGCAGTTCTTC.

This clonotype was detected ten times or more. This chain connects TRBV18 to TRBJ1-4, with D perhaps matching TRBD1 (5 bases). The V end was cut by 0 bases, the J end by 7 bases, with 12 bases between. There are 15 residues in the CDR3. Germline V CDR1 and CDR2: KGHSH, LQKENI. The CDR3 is CASSPPGSGTEKLFF. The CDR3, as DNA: TGTGCCAGCTCACCACCTGGGTCAGGGACTGAAAAACTGTTTTTT.